Listed below are T cell receptor beta chains from one sample, sequenced in a study of cytomegalovirus exposure and HLA in healthy donors. The assay was immunoSEQ multiplex PCR, and TCRdb's table has in-frame clones only and misses some. Among around 130,000 clones listed, roughly 9% were seen once. The specimen sequenced was PBMCs. The receptors derive from a woman aged 40 to 49 in good health and CMV-seropositive. Both conserved end residues are part of each CDR3. Each record gives: D gene, J gene, clone size, V gene, CDR3 protein, CDR3 DNA. The D gene is left open where the match is weak. Clone size is given for some rows only: seen once, a few or many times, or a class if the clone is expanded.

.,TRBJ2-7,.,TRBV15,CATSRPGNYEQYF,TGTGCCACCAGCAGACCGGGAAACTACGAGCAGTACTTC
.,TRBJ1-6,few,TRBV30,CAWKNRDSPLHF,TGTGCCTGGAAAAACAGGGACTCACCCCTCCACTTT
.,TRBJ2-3,.,TRBV6-1,CASSDIDTQYF,TGTGCCAGCAGTGATATAGATACGCAGTATTTT
TRBD1,TRBJ1-5,.,TRBV28,CASRETGGQPQHF,TGTGCCAGCAGGGAAACAGGGGGTCAGCCCCAGCATTTT
TRBD1,TRBJ2-1,.,TRBV5-1,CASSLAGRQGAYNEQFF,TGCGCCAGCAGCTTGGCTGGGCGACAGGGGGCCTACAATGAGCAGTTCTTC
.,TRBJ1-5,few,TRBV2,CASQRGSEPQHF,TGTGCCAGCCAAAGGGGGTCCGAGCCCCAGCATTTT
.,TRBJ1-2,.,TRBV6-1,CASSENTGRYGYTF,TGTGCCAGCAGTGAAAACACAGGTCGCTATGGCTACACCTTC
.,TRBJ2-1,.,TRBV18,CASSRGANEQFF,TGTGCCAGCTCCCGGGGGGCCAATGAGCAGTTCTTC
TRBD2,TRBJ2-7,few,TRBV5-1,CASSLEGAGGSSYEQYF,TGCGCCAGCAGCTTGGAAGGAGCGGGGGGCAGCTCCTACGAGCAGTACTTC
.,TRBJ1-4,few,TRBV7-7,CASSLERGEKLFF,TGTGCCAGCAGCTTAGAGAGGGGGGAAAAACTGTTTTTT
.,TRBJ2-1,few,TRBV27,CASSSGYEQFF,TGTGCCAGCAGTTCTGGCTATGAGCAGTTCTTC
.,TRBJ2-2,few,TRBV19,CASKLSGGLNTGELFF,TGTGCCAGTAAACTTTCAGGGGGGCTGAACACCGGGGAGCTGTTTTTT
.,TRBJ1-2,.,TRBV6-1,CASSEGRAYGYTF,TGTGCCAGCAGTGAGGGGAGAGCCTATGGCTACACCTTC
.,TRBJ2-7,.,TRBV11-2,CASARGLGSYEQYF,TGTGCCAGCGCCAGAGGGTTAGGCTCCTACGAGCAGTACTTC
TRBD1,TRBJ2-3,few,TRBV7-6,CASSRQGLDTQYF,TGTGCCAGCAGCAGACAGGGTCTAGATACGCAGTATTTT
TRBD1,TRBJ1-1,few,TRBV7-9,CASSPRDRANTEAFF,TGTGCCAGCAGCCCCCGAGACAGGGCGAACACTGAAGCTTTCTTT
TRBD1,TRBJ1-2,few,TRBV5-6,CASSLVWDRDYGYTF,TGTGCCAGCAGCTTGGTTTGGGACAGGGATTATGGCTACACCTTC
TRBD1,TRBJ2-2,few,TRBV9,CASSMGQGIFTGELFF,TGTGCCAGCAGCATGGGACAGGGGATTTTTACCGGGGAGCTGTTTTTT
TRBD2,TRBJ2-5,.,TRBV5-1,CASSLVTSGGQDEETQYF,TGCGCCAGCAGCTTGGTGACTAGCGGGGGCCAGGATGAAGAGACCCAGTACTTC
TRBD1,TRBJ1-1,few,TRBV5-4,CASSGQGAGNTEAFF,TGTGCCAGCAGCGGACAGGGGGCTGGGAACACTGAAGCTTTCTTT
TRBD1,TRBJ1-2,few,TRBV18,CASSGDRDGYTF,TGTGCCAGCTCGGGGGACAGGGATGGCTACACCTTC
.,TRBJ2-2,few,TRBV7-6,CASSLAWAQGGELFF,TGTGCCAGCAGCTTAGCCTGGGCCCAGGGCGGGGAGCTGTTTTTT
.,TRBJ2-7,.,TRBV11-2,CASRRVSYEQYF,TGTGCCAGCAGGAGGGTTTCCTACGAGCAGTACTTC
.,TRBJ1-5,.,TRBV18,CASSPAAGNQPQHF,TGTGCCAGCTCACCAGCGGCAGGGAATCAGCCCCAGCATTTT
.,TRBJ1-6,.,TRBV30,CAWNFGASYNSPLHF,TGTGCCTGGAATTTTGGGGCGTCCTATAATTCACCCCTCCACTTT
TRBD1,TRBJ2-7,few,TRBV29-1,CSVVSGTGTGYEQYF,TGCAGCGTCGTCTCCGGGACAGGGACGGGCTACGAGCAGTACTTC
TRBD1,TRBJ2-7,.,TRBV9,CASSADRTVYEQYF,TGTGCCAGCAGCGCGGACAGGACCGTTTACGAGCAGTACTTC
TRBD1,TRBJ1-1,.,TRBV10-3,CAISESGQGAEAFF,TGTGCCATCAGTGAGTCGGGACAGGGGGCGGAAGCTTTCTTT
TRBD2,TRBJ2-7,.,TRBV11-3,CASSLGTSRSSYEQYF,TGTGCCAGCAGCTTAGGGACTAGCAGGAGCTCCTACGAGCAGTACTTC
TRBD1,TRBJ2-7,.,TRBV15,CATSIQGLGEQYF,TGTGCCACCAGCATACAGGGGCTAGGCGAGCAGTACTTC
TRBD1,TRBJ1-2,.,TRBV5-4,CASSLEGGRAYGYTF,TGTGCCAGCAGCTTGGAAGGGGGCCGGGCCTATGGCTACACCTTC
TRBD1,TRBJ2-7,.,TRBV5-1,CASSPRGQSYEQYF,TGCGCCAGCAGTCCACGGGGACAGTCTTACGAGCAGTACTTC
.,TRBJ2-7,.,TRBV11-2,CASSLSRLYEQYF,TGTGCCAGCAGCTTATCCAGACTCTACGAGCAGTACTTC
.,TRBJ2-7,few,TRBV5-1,CASSLGDTLSYEQYF,TGCGCCAGCAGCCTCGGGGACACCCTTTCCTACGAGCAGTACTTC
TRBD1,TRBJ1-2,.,TRBV2,CASSYRGSGYTF,TGTGCCAGCAGTTACAGGGGGAGTGGCTACACCTTC
.,TRBJ2-5,few,TRBV18,CASSFIQGQETQYF,TGTGCCAGCTCATTCATCCAGGGCCAAGAGACCCAGTACTTC
TRBD1,TRBJ1-1,.,TRBV4-1,CASSSAGGESTEAFF,TGCGCCAGCAGCTCGGCAGGGGGCGAATCTACTGAAGCTTTCTTT
TRBD1,TRBJ1-6,few,TRBV11-2,CASSLSVGTGVSPLHF,TGTGCCAGCAGCTTAAGCGTCGGGACAGGGGTTTCACCCCTCCACTTT
.,TRBJ2-1,few,TRBV27,CASRQGHNEQFF,TGTGCCAGCAGACAGGGTCACAATGAGCAGTTCTTC
.,TRBJ1-6,few,TRBV5-1,CASSLALSYNSPLHF,TGCGCCAGCAGCTTGGCTCTCTCCTATAATTCACCCCTCCACTTT
.,TRBJ1-1,few,TRBV2,CASRDRSNTEAFF,TGTGCCAGCAGAGACAGATCGAACACTGAAGCTTTCTTT
TRBD1,TRBJ2-7,few,TRBV5-5,CASSLSGTAYEQYF,TGTGCCAGCAGCTTGTCCGGGACAGCCTACGAGCAGTACTTC
TRBD2,TRBJ2-2,.,TRBV7-9,CASPRGDGTGELFF,TGTGCCAGCCCCCGGGGGGATGGCACCGGGGAGCTGTTTTTT
TRBD1,TRBJ1-2,few,TRBV9,CASSKPPGGLYGYTF,TGTGCCAGCAGCAAACCTCCAGGGGGTCTCTATGGCTACACCTTC
TRBD1,TRBJ1-1,.,TRBV12-5,CASGLVGTGEATEAFF,TGTGCTAGTGGTTTGGTAGGGACAGGGGAGGCCACTGAAGCTTTCTTT
TRBD1,TRBJ1-1,.,TRBV4-2,CASSQRTGENTEAFF,TGTGCCAGCAGCCAGAGGACAGGGGAGAACACTGAAGCTTTCTTT